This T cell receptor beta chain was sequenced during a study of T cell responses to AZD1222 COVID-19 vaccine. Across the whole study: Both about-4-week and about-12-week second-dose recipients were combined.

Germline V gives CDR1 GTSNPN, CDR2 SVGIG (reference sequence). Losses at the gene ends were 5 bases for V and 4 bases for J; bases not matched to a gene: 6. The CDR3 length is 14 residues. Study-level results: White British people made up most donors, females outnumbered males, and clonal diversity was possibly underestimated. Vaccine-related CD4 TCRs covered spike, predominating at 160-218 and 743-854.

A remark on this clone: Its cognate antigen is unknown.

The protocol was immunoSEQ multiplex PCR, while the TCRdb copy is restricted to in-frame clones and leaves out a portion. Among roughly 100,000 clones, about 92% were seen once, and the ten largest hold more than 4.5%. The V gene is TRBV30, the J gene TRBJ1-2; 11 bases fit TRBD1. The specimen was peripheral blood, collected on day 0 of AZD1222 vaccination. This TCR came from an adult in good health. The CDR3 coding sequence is TGTGCCTGGGAAGCCGGGACAGGGGGCTATGGCTACACCTTC. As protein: CAWEAGTGGYGYTF.